This T cell receptor beta chain was found in a study of blood T cell repertoires in COVID-19. The overall study: Sources were T cells, B-cell-depleted T cells, or PBMCs; the material itself was cDNA or gDNA.

The table came from immunoSEQ multiplex PCR; TCRdb's copy has only in-frame clones and leaves some out. The data hold over 100,000 clones, with 60% to 80% observed a single time. The trim removed 9 bases at V and 7 bases at J, leaving 9 bases unmatched. This CDR3 is built from 14 residues. In germline, CDR1 is MNHEY, CDR2 SVGAGI. The chain links TRBV6-5 to TRBJ2-1; 10 bases line up with TRBD2. The clonotype comes from a woman between 65 and 79 years old with acute or convalescent COVID-19. The specimen was peripheral blood. CDR3 sequence: CASRTSGEGNEQFF. CDR3 coding DNA: TGTGCCAGTCGGACTAGCGGAGAGGGGAATGAGCAGTTCTTC.